This T cell receptor beta chain was obtained from a study of T-cell reconstitution after alpha-beta-depleted transplantation in children. Germline trimming cut 4 bases from V and 0 bases from J; bases unmatched to any gene: 1. The CDR3 has 15 residues. Germline CDR1 GTSNPN, CDR2 SVGIG (reference sequence). The TCRbeta library incorporated unique molecular identifiers. TCRdb analysed the PCR reads with MiXCR anew, one entry per CDR3 protein. Found here are around 480,000 distinct CDR3 sequences, approximately 32% of them singletons; the top ten hold around 2.4%. This clonotype was detected only a few times.

Sequences were derived from PBMCs from the stem cell graft donor, sampled from the stem cell graft. This sequence joins TRBV30 and TRBJ2-2; 11 nucleotides match TRBD2. The sequence was collected from a human donor who donated a stem cell graft to a child with aplastic anemia. The CDR3 bases are TGTGCCTGGAAGACTAGCGGGGCGAACACCGGGGAGCTGTTTTTT. Translating it yields CAWKTSGANTGELFF.